The entry below describes one T cell receptor (beta chain). These data belong to a study of blood T cell repertoires in COVID-19. Overall study: Samples taken during acute and convalescent COVID-19 were collected in the United States, Italy and Spain. Sources were T cells, B-cell-depleted T cells, or PBMCs; the material itself was cDNA or gDNA.

V gave up 4 bases and J gave up 0 bases, with 18 bases separating them. The CDR3 extends over 17 amino acids. The germline CDR1 and CDR2 sequences are PRHDT and FYEKMQ (reference sequence). Per the authors' pipeline: How many nucleated cells were present was estimated from reference gene primer amplification. The repertoire was sequenced with immunoSEQ multiplex PCR; TCRdb's copy has only in-frame clones and lacks some. V and J calls and clone size are those listed in that table; D and trimming were worked out from the DNA. The table has 35,000 to 45,000 clones, roughly 92% seen once. The TCR sequence derives from a man aged 45-60 years with active COVID-19. This chain links TRBV13 with TRBJ1-2, with D perhaps matching TRBD1 (5 bases). The sample taken for sequencing was peripheral blood. The CDR3 sequence: CASSYRGLTGANYGYTF. CDR3 sequence (DNA): TGTGCCAGCAGCTACCGGGGACTCACGGGGGCTAACTATGGCTACACCTTC.